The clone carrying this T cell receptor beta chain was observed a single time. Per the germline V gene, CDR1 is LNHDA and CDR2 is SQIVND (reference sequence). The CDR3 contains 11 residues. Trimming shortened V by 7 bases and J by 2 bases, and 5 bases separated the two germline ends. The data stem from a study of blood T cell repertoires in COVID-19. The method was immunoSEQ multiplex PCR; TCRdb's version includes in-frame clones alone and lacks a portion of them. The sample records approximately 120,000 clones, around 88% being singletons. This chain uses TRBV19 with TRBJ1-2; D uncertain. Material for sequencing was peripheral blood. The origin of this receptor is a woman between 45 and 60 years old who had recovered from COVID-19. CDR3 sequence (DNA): TGTGCCAGTAAACGGAACTATGGCTACACCTTC. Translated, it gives CASKRNYGYTF.